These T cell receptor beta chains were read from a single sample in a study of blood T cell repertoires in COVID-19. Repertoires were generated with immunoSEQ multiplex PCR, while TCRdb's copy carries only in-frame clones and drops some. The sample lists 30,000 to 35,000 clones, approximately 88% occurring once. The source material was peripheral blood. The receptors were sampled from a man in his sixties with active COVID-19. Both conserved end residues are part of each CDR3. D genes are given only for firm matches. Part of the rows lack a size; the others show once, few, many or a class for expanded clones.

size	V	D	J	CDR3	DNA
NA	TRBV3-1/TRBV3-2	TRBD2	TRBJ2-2	CASSALLGLAPRRGGELFF	TGTGCCAGCAGCGCGCTACTGGGACTAGCGCCCAGGAGGGGCGGGGAGCTGTTTTTT
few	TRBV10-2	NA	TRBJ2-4	CASSETAIAKNIQYF	TGCGCCAGCAGTGAGACAGCTATAGCCAAAAACATTCAGTACTTC
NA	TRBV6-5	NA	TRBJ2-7	CASTISRGLPYEQYF	TGTGCCAGCACCATATCCAGAGGCCTCCCCTACGAGCAGTACTTC
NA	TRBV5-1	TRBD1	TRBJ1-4	CASSVGQGAEKLFF	TGCGCCAGCAGCGTGGGACAGGGGGCTGAAAAACTGTTTTTT
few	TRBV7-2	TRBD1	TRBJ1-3	CASSLDRGPGNTIYF	TGTGCCAGCAGCTTGGACAGGGGACCTGGAAACACCATATATTTT
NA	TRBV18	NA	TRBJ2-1	CASSPASLSNEQFF	TGTGCCAGCTCACCCGCGAGCCTCTCCAATGAGCAGTTCTTC
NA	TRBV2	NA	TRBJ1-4	CASSESGLTVGKLFF	TGTGCCAGCAGTGAGAGTGGACTTACCGTCGGAAAACTGTTTTTT
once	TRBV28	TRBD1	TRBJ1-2	CASRGAGQGDYGYTF	TGTGCCAGCAGGGGCGCGGGACAGGGGGACTATGGCTACACCTTC
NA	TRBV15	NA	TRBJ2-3	CATSRSGDTQYF	TGTGCCACCAGCAGATCCGGGGATACGCAGTATTTT
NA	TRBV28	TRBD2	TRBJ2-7	CASSSRLAGGYYEQYF	TGTGCCAGCAGTTCGCGACTAGCGGGAGGCTACTACGAGCAGTACTTC
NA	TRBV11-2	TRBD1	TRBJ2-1	CASSIPAGGSEQFF	TGTGCCAGCAGCATACCTGCAGGGGGTAGTGAGCAGTTCTTC
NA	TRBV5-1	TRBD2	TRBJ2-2	CASSIGTSGATGELFF	TGCGCCAGCAGCATCGGGACTAGCGGGGCAACCGGGGAGCTGTTTTTT
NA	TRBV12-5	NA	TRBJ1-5	CASGRPRGSNQPQHF	TGTGCTAGTGGCCGTCCCAGGGGATCCAATCAGCCCCAGCATTTT
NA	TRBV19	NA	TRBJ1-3	CAGRKDGGNTIYF	TGTGCCGGGAGAAAGGACGGTGGAAACACCATATATTTT
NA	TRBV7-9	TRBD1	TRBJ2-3	CASSRQQGIGDTQYF	TGTGCCAGCAGCCGACAACAGGGGATTGGGGATACGCAGTATTTT
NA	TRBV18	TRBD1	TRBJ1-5	CASSIGSQGGNQPQHF	TGTGCCAGCTCAATCGGGAGCCAGGGGGGCAATCAGCCCCAGCATTTT
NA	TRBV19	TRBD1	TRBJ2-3	CASRTGVYTDTQYF	TGTGCCAGTAGGACAGGGGTTTATACAGATACGCAGTATTTT
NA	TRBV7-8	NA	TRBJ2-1	CASSLLYSGLNYNEQFF	TGTGCCAGCAGCTTACTTTATTCGGGTCTTAACTACAATGAGCAGTTCTTC
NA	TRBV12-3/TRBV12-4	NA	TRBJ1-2	CASSSGADYGYTF	TGTGCCAGCAGTTCAGGGGCTGACTATGGCTACACCTTC
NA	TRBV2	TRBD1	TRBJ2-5	CASFTTGTGKETQYF	TGTGCCAGCTTCACCACCGGGACAGGGAAAGAGACCCAGTACTTC
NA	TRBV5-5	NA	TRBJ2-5	CASSLGWTEETQYF	TGTGCCAGCAGCTTGGGGTGGACAGAAGAGACCCAGTACTTC
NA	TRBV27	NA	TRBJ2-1	CASSLPGNEQFF	TGTGCCAGCAGTCTCCCGGGCAATGAGCAGTTCTTC
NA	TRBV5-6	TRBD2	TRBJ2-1	CASSLVGVAGGGEQFF	TGTGCCAGCAGCTTGGTGGGGGTAGCGGGAGGTGGTGAGCAGTTCTTC
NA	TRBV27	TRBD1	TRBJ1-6	CASSPDRVGSPLHF	TGTGCCAGCAGTCCGGACAGGGTCGGTTCACCCCTCCACTTT
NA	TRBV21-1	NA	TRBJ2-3	CASTLAAAHGDTQYF	TGTGCCAGCACCCTAGCGGCGGCGCACGGAGATACGCAGTATTTT
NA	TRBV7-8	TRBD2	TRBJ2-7	CASSLGSRTSGSPHEQYF	TGTGCCAGCAGCTTAGGCAGCCGGACTAGCGGGAGTCCCCACGAGCAGTACTTC
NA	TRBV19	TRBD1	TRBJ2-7	CASSAVRTGGSYEQYF	TGTGCCAGTAGTGCGGTCCGGACAGGGGGTTCCTACGAGCAGTACTTC
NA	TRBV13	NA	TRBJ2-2	CASSSDGVGELFF	TGTGCCAGCAGCTCGGACGGGGTCGGGGAGCTGTTTTTT
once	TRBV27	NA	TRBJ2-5	CASSLRAGMVETQYF	TGTGCCAGCAGTTTACGCGCAGGGATGGTCGAGACCCAGTACTTC
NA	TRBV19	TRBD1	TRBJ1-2	CASTERTGTGIGYTF	TGTGCCAGTACCGAGAGGACCGGGACAGGGATTGGCTACACCTTC
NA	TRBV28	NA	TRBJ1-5	CASRPPGLLSNQPQHF	TGTGCCAGCAGACCCCCGGGACTCCTTAGCAATCAGCCCCAGCATTTT
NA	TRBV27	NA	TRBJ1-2	CASRSPSNYGYTF	TGTGCCAGCAGGAGCCCAAGTAACTATGGCTACACCTTC
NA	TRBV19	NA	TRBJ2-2	CASSILEANTGELFF	TGTGCCAGTAGTATTCTCGAAGCTAACACCGGGGAGCTGTTTTTT
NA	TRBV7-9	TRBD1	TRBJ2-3	CASSLVTGTGGDTQYF	TGTGCCAGCAGCTTAGTAACCGGGACAGGGGGCGATACGCAGTATTTT
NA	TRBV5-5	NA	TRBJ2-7	CASSFWYREEQYF	TGTGCCAGCAGCTTTTGGTACAGGGAGGAGCAGTACTTC
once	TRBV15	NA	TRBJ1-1	CATSREGGHTEAFF	TGTGCCACCAGCAGAGAGGGGGGGCACACTGAAGCTTTCTTT
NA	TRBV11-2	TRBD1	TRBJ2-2	CASSYGTGWTGELFF	TGTGCCAGCAGCTACGGGACAGGGTGGACCGGGGAGCTGTTTTTT
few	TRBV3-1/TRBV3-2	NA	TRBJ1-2	CASSQGLTGYTF	TGTGCCAGCAGCCAGGGCCTTACAGGCTACACCTTC
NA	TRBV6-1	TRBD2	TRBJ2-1	CASSELTSGRRSNEQFF	TGTGCCAGCAGTGAACTGACTAGCGGGAGAAGGAGCAATGAGCAGTTCTTC
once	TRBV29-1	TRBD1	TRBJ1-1	CSVEGQQNTEAFF	TGCAGCGTTGAGGGACAGCAGAACACTGAAGCTTTCTTT
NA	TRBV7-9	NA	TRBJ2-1	CASRAKDIPNEQFF	TGTGCCAGCAGAGCGAAGGACATCCCCAATGAGCAGTTCTTC
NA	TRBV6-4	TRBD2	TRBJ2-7	CASSDCYSFTSGYEQYF	TGTGCCAGCAGTGACTGCTATAGTTTCACTAGCGGTTACGAGCAGTACTTC
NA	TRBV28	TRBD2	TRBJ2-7	CASSAPPAGGRSYEQYF	TGTGCCAGCAGCGCTCCCCCAGCGGGAGGCCGTTCCTACGAGCAGTACTTC
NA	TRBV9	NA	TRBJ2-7	CASSVTSQASYEQYF	TGTGCCAGCAGCGTAACATCACAGGCCTCCTACGAGCAGTACTTC
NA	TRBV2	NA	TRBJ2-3	CASSGLGRASTDTQYF	TGTGCCAGCAGTGGATTAGGCAGGGCTAGCACAGATACGCAGTATTTT
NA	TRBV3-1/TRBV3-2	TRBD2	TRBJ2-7	CASSQGLAGAYEQYF	TGTGCCAGCAGCCAAGGACTAGCGGGAGCCTACGAGCAGTACTTC
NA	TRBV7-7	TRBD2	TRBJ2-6	CASSQGLAGAGGANVLTF	TGTGCCAGCAGCCAGGGACTAGCGGGAGCCGGGGGGGCCAACGTCCTGACTTTC
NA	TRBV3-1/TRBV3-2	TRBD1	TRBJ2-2	CASSQQGAGELFF	TGTGCCAGCAGCCAACAGGGGGCCGGGGAGCTGTTTTTT
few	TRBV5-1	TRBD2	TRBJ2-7	CASSFSGDKGGEQYF	TGCGCCAGCAGCTTCAGCGGGGATAAAGGCGGCGAGCAGTACTTC
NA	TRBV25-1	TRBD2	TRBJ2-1	CASSEQGLAVYNEQFF	TGTGCCAGCAGTGAACAGGGACTAGCGGTGTACAATGAGCAGTTCTTC
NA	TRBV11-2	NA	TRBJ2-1	CASSLDRNNEQFF	TGTGCCAGCAGCTTAGACAGAAACAATGAGCAGTTCTTC
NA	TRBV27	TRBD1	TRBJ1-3	CASRSGRGTGNTIYF	TGTGCCAGCAGGAGTGGCAGGGGGACTGGAAACACCATATATTTT
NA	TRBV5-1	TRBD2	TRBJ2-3	CASRGDSGSPPDTQYF	TGCGCCAGCAGGGGAGATAGCGGGAGCCCCCCAGATACGCAGTATTTT